This entry lists 16 T cell receptor beta chains sequenced from one sample in a study of naive and memory T cell subsets. Two oligonucleotides, mixed equimolar, formed the beta constant-region primer covering TRBC1 and TRBC2. The ligated cDNA underwent four PCR rounds using SP2 and nested alpha and beta constant-region primers. TCRdb redid the calling of the UMI-ligation and nested PCR reads with MiXCR, one entry per CDR3 protein. Of some 30,000 distinct CDR3 sequences listed, roughly 18% were seen once; the top ten hold about 3.4%. Sequenced material: effector memory CD4+ T cells from blood. The subset here: effector memory, CD45RA- CD27-. The receptors were sampled from a human donor in good health.

This clonotype is medium-sized (0.01 to 0.1%) within its sample. J is TRBJ2-7 and V is TRBV27, with 12 bases that match TRBD1. Germline V gene lookup returns CDR1 MNHEY and CDR2 SMNVEV (reference sequence). With 2 bases clipped from V and 6 bases from J, the junction kept 8 bases outside the gene matches. The CDR3 contains 16 residues. CDR3 amino acids: CASSLAGQGAWAEQYF. The CDR3 DNA reads as TGTGCCAGCAGTTTAGCGGGACAGGGGGCTTGGGCCGAGCAGTACTTC.

This clonotype came up many times. The chain links TRBV11-3 to TRBJ2-2; 16 bases line up with TRBD2. This CDR3 is 16 amino acids long. V lost 5 bases and J lost 6; bases outside the gene matches: 3. Germline assignment: CDR1 SGHNT and CDR2 YENEEA. CDR3: CASSPGTSGRAGELFF. CDR3 in DNA: TGTGCCAGCAGCCCCGGGACTAGCGGGAGGGCCGGGGAGCTGTTTTTT.

This clonotype was seen more than once but under ten times. The chain is built from TRBV14 and TRBJ2-5; 10 bases are shared with TRBD2. Per germline, CDR1 SGHDN and CDR2 FVKESK. V trimming: 3 bases; J trimming: 2 bases; junction bases outside the gene matches: 18. The CDR3 length is 20 residues. CDR3: CASSHPNRVSRTSGQETQYF. CDR3 in DNA: TGTGCCAGCAGCCACCCGAACAGGGTATCCCGGACTAGCGGACAAGAGACCCAGTACTTC.

This clonotype was seen just once. The rearrangement links TRBV5-6 to TRBJ2-3; 8 bases match TRBD2. CDR3 length equals 17 residues. Germline V CDR1 and CDR2: SGHDT, YYEEEE. V shed 0 bases, J shed 4 bases, and the junction held 10 bases outside the gene matches. CDR3 DNA sequence: TGTGCCAGCAGCTTGGTCGGTGGAAGCGGGAGCGCAGATACGCAGTATTTT. Encoded protein: CASSLVGGSGSADTQYF.

This clonotype was found a few times. The rearrangement links TRBV5-1 to TRBJ2-7, with D hard to call. Trimming stripped 4 bases from V and 3 bases from J, with 14 bases between. The CDR3 is 14 residues long. Germline V lookup: CDR1 SGHRS, CDR2 YFSETQ. The CDR3 nucleotides are TGCGCCAGCAGCCTTGTGCCAGGAAACTACGAGCAGTACTTC. Translated: CASSLVPGNYEQYF.

The gene calls are TRBV20-1 and TRBJ2-4, with D maybe TRBD1 (5 bases). The V gene lost 1 base and the J gene lost 11 bases, with 15 bases spanning the gap. Germline CDR1 and CDR2: DFQATT and SNEGSKA (reference sequence). CDR3 length: 13 amino acids. The CDR3 DNA sequence: TGCAGTGCTAGAGTAGGACACCGGTTGGTTCAGTACTTC. This sequence encodes CSARVGHRLVQYF.

On this clonotype: This may arise from a read error, as a much more abundant clone is one base away. The rearrangement joins TRBV3-1 to TRBJ2-1; TRBD2 might be the D (5 bases). This CDR3 is 14 amino acids long. CDR1 is LGHDT and CDR2 is YNNKEL in the germline V gene (reference sequence). The CDR3: CASRQDLLVNEQFF. The CDR3 region has the DNA TGTGCCAGCAGACAAGATTTACTAGTCAATGAGCAGTTCTTC.

This sequence joins TRBV30 and TRBJ1-2; D ambiguous. This CDR3 is 13 amino acids long. V lost 3 bases and J lost 3, with 11 bases in between. Germline-derived CDR1 and CDR2 are GTSNPN and SVGIG (reference sequence). The CDR3 nucleotides are TGTGCCTGGAGCCGGCGGCAGGACTATGGCTACACCTTC. The encoded protein is CAWSRRQDYGYTF.

Only a few counts were recorded for this clonotype. The chain uses TRBV27 and TRBJ1-2; D gene uncertain. V shed 3 bases and J shed 8 bases, with 16 bases lying between them. Germline assignment: CDR1 MNHEY and CDR2 SMNVEV (reference sequence). CDR3 length: 14 residues. The CDR3 bases are TGTGCCAGCAGTTTTACTGGGAATTCAGAGGGCTACACCTTC. Translating gives CASSFTGNSEGYTF.

This rearrangement joins TRBV4-1 to TRBJ1-5, with a tentative D call TRBD1 (6 bases). The CDR3 runs 15 residues. The V and J ends lost 1 base and 7 bases respectively, with 14 bases between them. The germline V gene encodes CDR1 MGHRA and CDR2 YSYEKL. In DNA form, the CDR3 reads TGCGCCAGCAGCCAAGTTTGGGGGGGCGGCCAGCCCCAGCATTTT. Translation: CASSQVWGGGQPQHF.

This clonotype is deemed medium-sized. The genes are TRBV6-5 and TRBJ1-1, with no clear D. Germline CDR1 is MNHEY and CDR2 is SVGAGI. The CDR3 is made up of 11 amino acids. Trimming removed 6 bases at V and 1 base at J, with 3 bases between. The CDR3: CASRGNTEAFF. Here the CDR3 DNA reads TGTGCCAGCAGAGGGAACACTGAAGCTTTCTTT.

The rearrangement links TRBV6-4 to TRBJ1-1; D not resolved. Germline V lookup: CDR1 MRHNA, CDR2 SNTAGT. The CDR3 is 13 amino acids. Trimming left V 5 bases short and J 0 bases short, with 7 bases between. The CDR3 coding sequence is TGTGCCAGCAGTTTTGGTATGAACACTGAAGCTTTCTTT. It codes for CASSFGMNTEAFF.

This clonotype was seen ten or more times. The chain carries TRBV15 and TRBJ2-1; D is unclear. The germline V and J ends were trimmed by 5 bases and 5 bases, with 4 bases remaining between them. CDR3 length: 11 amino acids. In germline, CDR1 is LNHNV, CDR2 YYDKDF (reference sequence). CDR3 loop: CATSGHNEQFF. Written as DNA, the CDR3 is TGTGCCACCAGCGGACACAATGAGCAGTTCTTC.

The sample holds many counts of this clonotype. J is TRBJ1-5 and V is TRBV28; 8 positions agree with TRBD1. Germline CDR1 reads MDHEN; CDR2 reads SYDVKM. Trimming took 3 bases from V and 3 from J; bases not matched to a gene: 10. The CDR3 extends over 17 amino acids. The CDR3 here is CASSFRTGGRNNQPQHF. The CDR3 coding sequence is TGTGCCAGCAGTTTTCGCACAGGGGGAAGGAACAATCAGCCCCAGCATTTT. Using reference TRBV28 and TRBJ1-5 for the parts outside the CDR3, the full variable domain is DVKVTQSSRYLVKRTGEKVFLECVQDMDHENMFWYRQDPGLGLRLIYFSYDVKMKEKGDIPEGYSVSREKKERFSLILESASTNQTSMYLCASSFRTGGRNNQPQHFGDGTRLSIL.

The genes are TRBV29-1 and TRBJ1-2; D call uncertain. Germline CDR1 reads SQVTM; CDR2 reads ANQGSEA. With 6 bases removed from V and 8 bases from J, the gap between germline ends came to 16 bases. The CDR3 runs to 12 residues. CDR3 in DNA: TGCAGCGTAGCAGGAACCCGTTCGGGCTACACCTTC. Residues: CSVAGTRSGYTF.

This clonotype came up a few times. The chain is built from TRBV20-1 and TRBJ2-1; 12 bases fit TRBD2. The CDR3 contains 18 residues. The germline gives CDR1 DFQATT, CDR2 SNEGSKA (reference sequence). V dropped 0 bases and J dropped 8; count of bases not matched to a gene: 14. CDR3 nucleotide sequence: TGCAGTGCTAGAGATCCGACGGCTAGCGGGAGGGGTAAGGATGAGCAGTTCTTC. Translated: CSARDPTASGRGKDEQFF.